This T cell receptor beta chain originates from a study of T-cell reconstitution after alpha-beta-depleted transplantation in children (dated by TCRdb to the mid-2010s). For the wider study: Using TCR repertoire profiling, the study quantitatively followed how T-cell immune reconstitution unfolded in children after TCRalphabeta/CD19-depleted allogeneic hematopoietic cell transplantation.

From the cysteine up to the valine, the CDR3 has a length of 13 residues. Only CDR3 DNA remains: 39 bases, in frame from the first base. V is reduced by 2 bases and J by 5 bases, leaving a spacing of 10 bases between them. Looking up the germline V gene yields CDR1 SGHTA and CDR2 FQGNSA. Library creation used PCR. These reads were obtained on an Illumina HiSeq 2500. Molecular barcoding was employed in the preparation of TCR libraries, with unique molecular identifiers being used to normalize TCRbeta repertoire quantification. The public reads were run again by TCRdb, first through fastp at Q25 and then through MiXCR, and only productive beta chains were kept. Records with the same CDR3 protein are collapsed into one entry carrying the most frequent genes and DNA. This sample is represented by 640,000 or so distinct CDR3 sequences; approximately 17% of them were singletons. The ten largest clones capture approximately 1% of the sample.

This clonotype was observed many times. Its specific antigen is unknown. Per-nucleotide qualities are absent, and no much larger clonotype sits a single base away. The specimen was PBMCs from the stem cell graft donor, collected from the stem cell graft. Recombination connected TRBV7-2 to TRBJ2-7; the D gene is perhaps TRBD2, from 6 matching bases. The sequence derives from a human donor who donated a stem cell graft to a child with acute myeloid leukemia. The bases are TGTGCCAGCAGCTTAACCAGGGAGGACGAGCAGTACGTC. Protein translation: CASSLTREDEQYV.